This T cell receptor beta chain emerged from a study of T cell responses to AZD1222 COVID-19 vaccine. Overall study context: Second-dose recipients at about 4 or about 12 weeks were treated as one pooled group.

J was trimmed by 1 base and V by 7 bases; bases with no gene match: 10. Germline V gene data show CDR1 as LNHDA and CDR2 as SQIVND (reference sequence). The CDR3 sequence is 17 residues long. Only in-frame clones appear in the TCRdb table, and some are missing; sequencing was by immunoSEQ multiplex PCR. The sample has 120,000 or so clones; 70% to 90% are singletons. To note about this clone: Antigen specificity is unknown.

The study, taken as a whole, reports: Researchers report vaccine-associated CD4 TCRs spanning spike, with dominance at 160-218 and 743-854. White British donors predominated, females outnumbered males, and clonal diversity was possibly underestimated. No day 14 peak samples; only post-peak repertoires were characterized.

The receptor was derived from an adult in good health. The chain links TRBV19 to TRBJ1-5; 10 nucleotides align to TRBD1. The material sequenced was peripheral blood, taken on day 0 of AZD1222 vaccination. Written as DNA, the CDR3 is TGTGCCAGTATGGGACAGGGGATAATTTCGAGCAATCAGCCCCAGCATTTT. The encoded protein is CASMGQGIISSNQPQHF.